What follows are 17 T cell receptor delta chains derived from one specimen sequenced in a study of gamma-delta T cells after stem cell transplantation. TCRdb re-processed the RT-PCR reads via CATT. The table records roughly 1,400 delta-chain clones, roughly 8.7% of them present only once. Sequenced material: gamma-delta T cells. The receptors were sampled from a human donor. It is not recorded whose cells these are; they may come from a transplant donor.

This clone is deemed large. The same CDR3 can be traced to other DNA sequences in this sample. CDR3 nucleotide sequence: TGTGCCTGTGACACCGTACGTAACCTGGGGGAAGCTGGGGAACACAACGATAAACTCATCTTT. Protein sequence: CACDTVRNLGEAGEHNDKLIF. The rearrangement links TRDV2 to TRDJ1; 8 bases agree with TRDD3. Germline loops: CDR1 GEAIGNYY, CDR2 EKD. V shed 0 bases, J shed 4 bases, and the junction held 24 bases outside the gene matches. There are 21 residues in the CDR3.

About this clone: Being one base from a much bigger clone, this may be a read error. Other DNA sequences in the same sample also yield this CDR3. The chain has TRDV2 and TRDJ3; unclear D gene. The CDR3 covers 18 residues. Germline lookup yields CDR1 GEAIGNYY and CDR2 EKD. In DNA, the CDR3 is TGTGCCTGCGACAAGGCCACCCGGCCTTCCTGGGACACCCGACAGATGTTTTTC. Its protein is CACDKATRPSWDTRQMFF.

This clone was observed a few times. This likely reflects a read error, since a far larger clone is one base away. The gene calls are TRDV2 and TRDJ1; 12 positions agree with TRDD3. Germline V lookup: CDR1 GEAIGNYY, CDR2 EKD. CDR3 length: 19 amino acids. CDR3 protein: CARDTVLSGGYEYTDKLIF. CDR3 nucleotide sequence: TGTGCCCGTGACACCGTACTGTCTGGGGGATACGAGTACACCGATAAACTCATCTTT.

Regarding this clone: Possible read error: a much larger clone is one base away. This chain uses TRDV2 with TRDJ1, with 7 nucleotides matching TRDD3. The CDR3 has 15 residues. V lost 1 base to trimming and J lost 0 bases; unmatched junction nucleotides: 4. Germline V CDR1 and CDR2: GEAIGNYY, EKD. CDR3 residues: CACDTLGANTDKLIF. Here the CDR3 DNA reads TGTGCCTGTGACACGCTGGGGGCAAACACCGATAAACTCATCTTT.

Concerning this clone: This likely traces to a read error, being one base from a far larger clone. This sample also contains other DNA sequences that code for the same CDR3. J is TRDJ1 and V is TRDV2, with 9 bases that match TRDD3. The CDR3 runs 17 residues. The germline CDR1 and CDR2 sequences are GEAIGNYY and EKD. V lost 0 bases, J lost 0 bases, and 7 bases stayed unmatched. CDR3 nucleotide sequence: TGTGCCTGTGACACCCTACTGGGGGAGAAGTACACCGATAAACTCATCTTT. Amino acid sequence: CACDTLLGEKYTDKLIF.

Of note for this clone: The germline gene is not matched at one end of the junction; a read error may be the cause. The same CDR3 can be traced to other DNA sequences in this sample. The chain employs TRDV2 and TRDJ1, with TRDD3 matching over 8 bases. Germline V gene sequence: CDR1 GEAIGNYY, CDR2 EKD. The CDR3 runs to 18 residues. The CDR3 spells CACDTLRTGGQLTDKLIF. In nucleotides, the CDR3 is TGCGCCTGTGACACCCTCCGTACTGGGGGTCAACTAACCGATAAACTCATCTTT.

Worth noting for this clone: It may be a read error: a sequence one base away is much more abundant. V and J are TRDV2 and TRDJ3; 9 bases fit TRDD3. The J segment lost 2 bases and the V segment lost 0 bases, leaving 7 bases of the junction unmatched. Germline V lookup: CDR1 GEAIGNYY, CDR2 EKD. CDR3 length: 19 residues. The CDR3 DNA is TGTGCCTGTGACACCCTACTGGGGGAAAGCACCTGGGACACCCGACAGATGTTTTTC. As protein: CACDTLLGESTWDTRQMFF.

This clone is labeled large. The CDR3, as DNA: TGTGCCTGTGACCCGGTGGGGGCCGCTTCAAAAGATAAACTCATCTTT. It yields the protein CACDPVGAASKDKLIF. The V and J genes are TRDV2 and TRDJ1; D possibly corresponds to TRDD3 (6 bases). The V end was cut by 3 bases, the J end by 5 bases, with 21 bases between. The CDR3 covers 16 residues. Germline V gene lookup returns CDR1 GEAIGNYY and CDR2 EKD.

By its share, this clone is medium-sized. The rearrangement joins TRDV2 to TRDJ1; 8 nucleotides agree with TRDD3. V trimming: 4 bases; J trimming: 6 bases; junction bases outside the gene matches: 9. There are 14 residues in the CDR3. The germline CDR1 and CDR2 sequences are GEAIGNYY and EKD. Here the CDR3 DNA reads TGTGCCTGTGAATTACTGGGGGCTACCTATAAACTCATCTTT. This encodes CACELLGATYKLIF.

In its sample, this clone is medium-sized. V usage is TRDV2 and J usage is TRDJ1; 8 positions agree with TRDD3. The V gene's germline CDR1 is GEAIGNYY and CDR2 EKD. V dropped 0 bases and J dropped 0; count of bases not matched to a gene: 17. The CDR3 totals 20 residues. CDR3 coding DNA: TGTGCCTGTGACACCGTGGAAACAATGGGGGATCCCCCGTACACCGATAAACTCATCTTT. This gives the protein CACDTVETMGDPPYTDKLIF.

With regard to this clone: The likely explanation is a read error, given a far larger clone one base away. Other DNA sequences in the sample encode the same CDR3. J is TRDJ1 and V is TRDV2; weak D call: TRDD3 (6 bases). Germline lookup yields CDR1 GEAIGNYY and CDR2 EKD. The CDR3 totals 15 residues. V dropped 1 base and J dropped 8 bases, with 19 bases sitting between them. The CDR3 DNA reads TGTGCCTGTGACACGCTTGAAGGGGGACCCCCAAAACTCATCTTT. This translates into CACDTLEGGPPKLIF.

As to this clone: A read error may be the cause here, since a much bigger clone is one base away. In DNA form, the CDR3 reads TGTGCCTGTGACCCACTATACAGACCCTTATACACCGATAAACTCATCTTT. The encoded protein is CACDPLYRPLYTDKLIF. This chain links TRDV2 with TRDJ1; no reliable D call. V was pared by 3 bases and J by 0 bases, with 19 bases between. The germline CDR1 and CDR2 sequences are GEAIGNYY and EKD. CDR3 length equals 17 residues.

By sample share, this clone is medium-sized. The rearrangement joins TRDV2 to TRDJ3; 7 positions match TRDD3. V dropped 2 bases and J dropped 0; count of bases not matched to a gene: 6. This CDR3 comprises 18 residues. The germline gives CDR1 GEAIGNYY, CDR2 EKD. CDR3 loop: CACDMAGDSSWDTRQMFF. The CDR3 DNA sequence: TGTGCCTGTGACATGGCTGGGGATAGCTCCTGGGACACCCGACAGATGTTTTTC.

This clone was picked up a small number of times. With a much larger clone just one base away, this may be a read error. The J gene is TRDJ1, the V gene TRDV2; possibly TRDD3 for D (6 bases). Trimming removed 0 bases at V and 0 bases at J, with 19 bases between. Per the germline V gene, CDR1 is GEAIGNYY and CDR2 is EKD. The CDR3 has 18 amino acids. The CDR3 DNA reads as TGTGCCTGTGACACCGTCCGCCGGGGGGACAAGTACACCGATAAACTCATCTTT. Residues: CACDTVRRGDKYTDKLIF.

Relative to its sample, this clone is medium-sized (0.01 to 0.1%). The chain carries TRDV2 and TRDJ1, with 10 bases lining up with TRDD3. V shed 1 base and J 8 bases; nucleotides not matched to a gene: 18. Germline V gene sequence: CDR1 GEAIGNYY, CDR2 EKD. There are 18 residues in the CDR3. Here the CDR3 reads CACDTAARVGDTGSKLIF. CDR3 DNA: TGTGCCTGTGACACGGCGGCCCGGGTGGGGGATACCGGATCCAAACTCATCTTT.

This clone is large (0.1 to 1%) by share. The chain employs TRDV2 and TRDJ1; D call uncertain. Germline CDR1 and CDR2: GEAIGNYY and EKD. V was clipped by 1 base and J by 5 bases, with 16 bases between them. The CDR3 extends over 15 amino acids. CDR3 sequence: CACDTLAVRPDKLIF. The DNA of the CDR3 is TGTGCCTGTGACACGCTAGCGGTGAGGCCTGATAAACTCATCTTT.

This clone was seen a few times. A much larger clone differs from this one at a single base, so this may be a read error. This sample includes further DNA sequences coding for the same CDR3. The chain combines TRDV2 with TRDJ1; TRDD3 matches 8 bases. From germline, CDR1 is GEAIGNYY and CDR2 EKD. The CDR3 extends over 17 amino acids. CDR3 bases: TGTGCCTGCGACACGCTCGGCTGGGGGACCATGACCGATAAACTCATCTTT. Its translation is CACDTLGWGTMTDKLIF.